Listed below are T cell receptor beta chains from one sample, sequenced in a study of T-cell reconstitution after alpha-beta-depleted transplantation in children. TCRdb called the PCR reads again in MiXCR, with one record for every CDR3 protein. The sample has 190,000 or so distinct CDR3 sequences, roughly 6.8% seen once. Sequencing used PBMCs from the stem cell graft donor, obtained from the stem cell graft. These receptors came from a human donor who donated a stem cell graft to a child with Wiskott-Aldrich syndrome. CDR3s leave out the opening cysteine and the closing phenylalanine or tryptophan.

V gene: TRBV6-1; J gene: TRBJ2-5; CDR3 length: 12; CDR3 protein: ASSPQPGRRTQY
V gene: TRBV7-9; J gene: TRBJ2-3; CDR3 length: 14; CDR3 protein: ASSLSTSGRSDTQY
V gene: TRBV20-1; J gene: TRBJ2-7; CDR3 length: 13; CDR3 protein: SALFRLAGRYEQY
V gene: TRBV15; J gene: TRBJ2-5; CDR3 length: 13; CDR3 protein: ATSRARDRQETQY
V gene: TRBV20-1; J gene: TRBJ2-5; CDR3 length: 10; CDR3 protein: SARGDGETQY
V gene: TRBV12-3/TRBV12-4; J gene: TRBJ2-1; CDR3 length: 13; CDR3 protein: ASSFPGTSIGEQF
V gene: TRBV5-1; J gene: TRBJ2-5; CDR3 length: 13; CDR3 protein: ASSLSPSLKETQY
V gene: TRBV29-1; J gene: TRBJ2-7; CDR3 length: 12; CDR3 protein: SVDTTAKGDEQY
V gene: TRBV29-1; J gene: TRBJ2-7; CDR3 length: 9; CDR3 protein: SVLRSYEQY
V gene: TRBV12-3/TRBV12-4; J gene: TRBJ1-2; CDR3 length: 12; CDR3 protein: ASSLLGTGRGYT
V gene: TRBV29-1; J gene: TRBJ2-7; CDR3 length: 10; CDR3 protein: SVEDPTYEQY
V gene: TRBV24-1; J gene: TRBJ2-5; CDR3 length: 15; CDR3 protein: ATSDPPAGVMEETQY
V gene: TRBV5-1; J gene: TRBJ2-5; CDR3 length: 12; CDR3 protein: ASSSLSGGETQY
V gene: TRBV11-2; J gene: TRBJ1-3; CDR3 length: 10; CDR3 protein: ASSPAGNTIY
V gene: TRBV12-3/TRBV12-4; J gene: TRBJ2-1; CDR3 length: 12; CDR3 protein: ASSLTDAYNEQF
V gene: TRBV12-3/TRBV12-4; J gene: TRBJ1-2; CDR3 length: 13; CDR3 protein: ASTALDRANYGYT
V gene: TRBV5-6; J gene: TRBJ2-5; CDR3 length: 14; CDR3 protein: ASSTVGTAVQETQY
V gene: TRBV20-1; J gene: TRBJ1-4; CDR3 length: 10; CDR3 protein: SATRPDRKLF
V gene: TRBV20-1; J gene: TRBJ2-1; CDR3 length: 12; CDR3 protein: SARSLSSYNEQF
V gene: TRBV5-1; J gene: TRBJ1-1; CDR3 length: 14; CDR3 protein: ASSGMGQAINTEAF
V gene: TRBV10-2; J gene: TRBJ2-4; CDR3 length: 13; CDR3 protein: ASREPGLIENILY
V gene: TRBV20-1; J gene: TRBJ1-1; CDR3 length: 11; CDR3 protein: SVRRSVGTEAF
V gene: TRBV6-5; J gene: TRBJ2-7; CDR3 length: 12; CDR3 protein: ASSYSIREYEQY
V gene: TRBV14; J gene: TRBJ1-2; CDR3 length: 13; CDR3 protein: ASSPWDRGPVIYT
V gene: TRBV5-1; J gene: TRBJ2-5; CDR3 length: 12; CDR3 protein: ASSSLTGQETQY
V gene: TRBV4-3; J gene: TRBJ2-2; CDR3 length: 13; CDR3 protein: ASSQDAMNTGELF
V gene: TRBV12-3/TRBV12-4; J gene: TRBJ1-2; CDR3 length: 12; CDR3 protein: ASSSSGGPRGYT
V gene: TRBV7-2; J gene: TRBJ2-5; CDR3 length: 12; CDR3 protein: ASSQGPRVREQY
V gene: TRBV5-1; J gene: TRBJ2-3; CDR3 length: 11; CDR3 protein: ASSPRRTDTQY
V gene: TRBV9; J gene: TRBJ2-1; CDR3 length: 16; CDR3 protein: ASSSPRGGQGHGNEQF
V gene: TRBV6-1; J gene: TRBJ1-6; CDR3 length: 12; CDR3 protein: ASRESNYNSPLH
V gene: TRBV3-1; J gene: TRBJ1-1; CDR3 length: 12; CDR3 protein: ASSLGQGTAEAF
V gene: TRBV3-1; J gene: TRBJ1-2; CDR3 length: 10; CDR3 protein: ASSSGTKGYT
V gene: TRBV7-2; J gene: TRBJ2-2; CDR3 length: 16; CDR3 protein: ASSLARDRAPVTGELF
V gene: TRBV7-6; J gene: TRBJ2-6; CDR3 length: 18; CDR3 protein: ASSLQATGQGASGANVLT
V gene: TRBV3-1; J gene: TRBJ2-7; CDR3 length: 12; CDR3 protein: AFSRDRRTYEQY
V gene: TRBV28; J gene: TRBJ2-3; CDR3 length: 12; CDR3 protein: ASSSLPNTDTQY
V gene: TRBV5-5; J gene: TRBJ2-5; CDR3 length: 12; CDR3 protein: ASSLRIARETQY
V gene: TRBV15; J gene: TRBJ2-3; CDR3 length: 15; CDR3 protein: ATSRDIAGGLLNTQY
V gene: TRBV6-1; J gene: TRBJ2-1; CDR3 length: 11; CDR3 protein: ASRVTGTDEQF
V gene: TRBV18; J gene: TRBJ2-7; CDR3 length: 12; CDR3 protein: ASSLTESTYEQY
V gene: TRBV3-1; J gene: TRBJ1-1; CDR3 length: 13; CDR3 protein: ASCKGWQQNTEAF
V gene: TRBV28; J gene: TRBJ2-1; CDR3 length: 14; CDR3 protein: ASRQRGLAGVGEQF
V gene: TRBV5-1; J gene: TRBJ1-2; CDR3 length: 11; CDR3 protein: ASSALPNYGYT
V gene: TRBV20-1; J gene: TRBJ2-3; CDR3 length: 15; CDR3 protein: SADGLAGGPLTDTQY
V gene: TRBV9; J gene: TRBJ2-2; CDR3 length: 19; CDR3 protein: ASSVDGLAGWMGVVTGELF
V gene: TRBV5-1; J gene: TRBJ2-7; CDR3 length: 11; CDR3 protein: ASSSGPSGEQY
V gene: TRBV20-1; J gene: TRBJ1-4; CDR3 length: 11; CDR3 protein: SARPAVNEKLF
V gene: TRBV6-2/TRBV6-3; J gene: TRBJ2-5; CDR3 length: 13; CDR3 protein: ASSYSTGGAETQY
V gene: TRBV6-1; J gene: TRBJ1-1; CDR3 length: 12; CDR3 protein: AMRRTGPNTEAF
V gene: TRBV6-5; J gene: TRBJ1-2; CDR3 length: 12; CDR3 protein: ASSYSTGRRGYT
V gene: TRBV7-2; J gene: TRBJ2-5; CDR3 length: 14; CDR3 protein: ASSPIVTGPRETQY
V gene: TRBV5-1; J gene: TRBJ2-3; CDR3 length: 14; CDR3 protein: ASSLVSGVDTDTQY
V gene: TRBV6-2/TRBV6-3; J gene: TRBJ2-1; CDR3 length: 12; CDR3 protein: ASSYGRGPNEQF
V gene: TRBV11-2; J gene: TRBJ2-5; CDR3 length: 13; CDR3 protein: ASSLGQGRSETQY